Below, 20 T cell receptor beta chains from the same sample are listed, as sequenced in a study of Ad26.COV2.S vaccination and SARS-CoV-2 variants. Treatment meaning: 19 received Ad26.COV2.S at low or high dose, single or two shots; 5 received placebo; per-sample allocation not given. The samples date from day 63 after the first vaccine or placebo injection. Profiled with immunoSEQ multiplex PCR; TCRdb holds only in-frame clones, not every one. This sample carries 380,000 or so clones, 83% of them seen once, and the ten largest clones take 7.4%. Sequenced here: peripheral blood, sampled in a trial of Ad26.COV2.S vaccine versus placebo. The source of these receptors is a person between 18 and 60 years old who received the Ad26.COV2.S COVID-19 vaccine or a placebo.

The rearrangement uses TRBV6-6 and TRBJ2-2, with TRBD1 matching 12 bases. V was pared by 5 bases and J by 4 bases, with 2 bases of the junction left unmatched. Germline CDR1 and CDR2: MNHNY and SVGAGI (reference sequence). The length of the CDR3 is 15 residues. The CDR3 sequence: CASSGGQGATGELFF. The CDR3 DNA reads as TGTGCCAGCAGTGGGGGACAGGGGGCCACCGGGGAGCTGTTTTTT.

This rearrangement joins TRBV6-5 to TRBJ1-1; unclear D gene. Germline-derived CDR1 and CDR2 are MNHEY and SVGAGI. With 2 bases removed from V and 11 bases from J, the gap between germline ends came to 12 bases. This CDR3 has 12 residues. The CDR3 nucleotides read TGTGCCAGCAGTTACGCGGACGGATGGGCTTTCTTT. This encodes CASSYADGWAFF.

The rearrangement links TRBV6-9 to TRBJ1-2, with D possibly being TRBD1 (5 bases). The V gene lost 0 bases and the J gene lost 4 bases, with 15 bases spanning the gap. This CDR3 comprises 16 residues. From germline, CDR1 is MNHGY and CDR2 SVAAGI. The CDR3 DNA sequence: TGTGCCAGCAGTTATTCTAGTAGTGGGGGGAGCTATGGCTACACCTTC. It encodes CASSYSSSGGSYGYTF.

The CDR3 is CASSQDGDVNTEAFF. The CDR3 nucleotides are TGCGCCAGCAGCCAAGACGGGGACGTAAACACTGAAGCTTTCTTT. This chain uses TRBV4-1 with TRBJ1-1; D perhaps matches TRBD1 (5 bases). The length of the CDR3 is 15 residues. Germline CDR1 is MGHRA and CDR2 is YSYEKL. V was shortened by 0 bases and J by 2 bases, with 10 bases between the two germline ends.

This clone was detected once. This sequence joins TRBV11-3 and TRBJ2-3, with D uncertain. CDR1 SGHNT and CDR2 YENEEA come from the germline V gene. Trimming stripped 1 base from V and 2 bases from J, with 7 bases between. CDR3 length: 14 residues. The CDR3 DNA sequence: TGTGCCAGCAGCTTAGGGCCTTTCACAGATACGCAGTATTTT. This encodes CASSLGPFTDTQYF.

This chain uses TRBV9 with TRBJ1-5; D is unclear. Between the trimmed V and J ends, which lost 8 bases and 8 bases, there was a span of 5 bases. The CDR3 runs to 9 residues. Germline CDR1 SGDLS, CDR2 YYNGEE. The CDR3 sequence: CARPKPQHF. DNA of the CDR3: TGTGCCAGACCGAAGCCCCAGCATTTT.

The chain has TRBV6-5 and TRBJ2-3; no definite D call. Germline CDR1 and CDR2: MNHEY and SVGAGI. This CDR3 has 14 residues. V was cut by 7 bases and J by 5 bases, with 16 bases left in between. The CDR3 coding sequence is TGTGCCAGCAAGAGCAATATTTTTATAGATACGCAGTATTTT. It is translated as CASKSNIFIDTQYF.

The chain uses TRBV7-9 and TRBJ1-1; 9 nucleotides line up with TRBD1. The V gene end was trimmed by 2 bases and the J gene end by 5 bases; junction bases not matched to a gene: 3. The CDR3 sequence is 14 residues long. Germline CDR1 is SEHNR and CDR2 is FQNEAQ (reference sequence). DNA for the CDR3: TGTGCCAGCAGCTTAACAGGGGGCAGAACTGAAGCTTTCTTT. Its translation is CASSLTGGRTEAFF.

V usage is TRBV4-3 and J usage is TRBJ1-2, with a possible D match to TRBD1 (5 bases). The CDR3 has 15 residues. Per the germline V gene, CDR1 is LGHNA and CDR2 is YSLEER. The germline V and J ends were trimmed by 4 bases and 5 bases, with 17 bases remaining between them. CDR3 amino acids: CASSREHRDDYGYTF. In DNA, the CDR3 is TGCGCCAGCAGCCGAGAACACCGGGACGATTATGGCTACACCTTC.

The J gene is TRBJ1-6, the V gene TRBV27; D may be TRBD1 (5 bases). Germline V gene data show CDR1 as MNHEY and CDR2 as SMNVEV (reference sequence). V lost 3 bases and J lost 1, with 10 bases in between. CDR3 length: 16 residues. The CDR3 region is CASSFRARSYNSPLHF. DNA of the CDR3: TGTGCCAGCAGTTTCAGGGCCAGGTCCTATAATTCACCCCTCCACTTT.

The chain has TRBV3-1 (or the pseudogene TRBV3-2) and TRBJ2-6, with D perhaps matching TRBD1 (6 bases). CDR1 is LGHDT and CDR2 is YNNKEL in the germline V gene (reference sequence). V lost 4 bases, J lost 4 bases, and 11 bases lay in between. The CDR3 has 15 residues. The CDR3: CASSRPGAGANVLTF. CDR3 in DNA: TGTGCCAGCAGCCGCCCAGGGGCCGGGGCCAACGTCCTGACTTTC.

CDR3 nucleotide sequence: TGTGCCAGTAGTGCCTGGGACCGTCGGCGGGTCACAGATACGCAGTATTTT. This translates into CASSAWDRRRVTDTQYF. The rearrangement joins TRBV19 to TRBJ2-3; D may match TRBD1 or TRBD2 (5 bases each). Germline CDR1 LNHDA, CDR2 SQIVND (reference sequence). The CDR3 sequence is 17 residues long. The V end was cut by 5 bases, the J end by 2 bases, with 20 bases between. Looking up the rest from reference TRBV19 and TRBJ2-3 gives the full variable domain: DGGITQSPKYLFRKEGQNVTLSCEQNLNHDAMYWYRQDPGQGLRLIYYSQIVNDFQKGDIAEGYSVSREKKESFPLTVTSAQKNPTAFYLCASSAWDRRRVTDTQYFGPGTRLTVL.

The chain joins TRBV6-1 to TRBJ1-2, with D hard to call. The length of the CDR3 is 12 residues. V lost 3 bases and J lost 4, with 6 bases in between. Germline loops: CDR1 MNHNS, CDR2 SASEGT. CDR3 protein: CASSDWIYGYTF. The CDR3 region has the DNA TGTGCCAGCAGTGATTGGATCTATGGCTACACCTTC.

The table lists this clone with a few counts. This chain joins TRBV6-5 and TRBJ1-3; possibly TRBD1 for D (6 bases). The V and J ends lost 6 bases and 7 bases respectively, with 13 bases between them. The CDR3 sequence is 13 residues long. Germline V gene data show CDR1 as MNHEY and CDR2 as SVGAGI. For the CDR3, the DNA is TGTGCCAGCAGCTTCGACAGGCTGAACACCATATATTTT. This encodes CASSFDRLNTIYF.

This clone appeared a few times. This chain joins TRBV6-1 and TRBJ2-6; no firm D call. The CDR3 loop spans 16 amino acids. The germline CDR1 and CDR2 sequences are MNHNS and SASEGT. Trimming cost V 3 bases and J 0 bases, with 9 bases left between them. CDR3 bases: TGTGCCAGCAGTGATAAAGCTGGCTCTGGGGCCAACGTCCTGACTTTC. Protein: CASSDKAGSGANVLTF.

V gene TRBV6-2 or TRBV6-3 combines with J gene TRBJ2-1; 9 bases agree with TRBD2. Germline-derived CDR1 and CDR2 are MNHEY and SVGEGT. J gave up 1 base and V 6 bases, and 13 bases lay outside the gene matches. The CDR3 contains 18 residues. The CDR3 DNA follows: TGTGCCAGCAGCTTCCTTGGGAGCGGGGGGCGATCCTACAATGAGCAGTTCTTC. It specifies CASSFLGSGGRSYNEQFF.

The chain couples TRBV18 to TRBJ2-1, with TRBD2 identical over 9 bases. Trimming cost V 3 bases and J 0 bases; bases outside gene matches: 12. The germline CDR1 and CDR2 sequences are KGHSH and LQKENI. The CDR3 is 19 residues long. The chain's CDR3 is CASSPRRPSGVTSYNEQFF. For the CDR3, the DNA is TGTGCCAGCTCACCGAGGCGGCCTAGCGGGGTGACCTCCTACAATGAGCAGTTCTTC. Looking up the rest from reference TRBV18 and TRBJ2-1 gives the full variable domain: NAGVMQNPRHLVRRRGQEARLRCSPMKGHSHVYWYRQLPEEGLKFMVYLQKENIIDESGMPKERFSAEFPKEGPSILRIQQVVRGDSAAYFCASSPRRPSGVTSYNEQFFGPGTRLTVL.

The V gene is TRBV11-1, the J gene TRBJ2-1, with TRBD2 identical over 10 bases. Trimming took 7 bases from V and 3 from J; bases not matched to a gene: 6. CDR3 length: 15 amino acids. Germline V lookup: CDR1 SGHAT, CDR2 FQDESV (reference sequence). The CDR3 bases are TGTGCCAGCACCATCGGACTAGCGGACTACAATGAGCAGTTCTTC. Encoded protein: CASTIGLADYNEQFF.

The chain has TRBV19 and TRBJ1-5; 7 nucleotides align to TRBD1. CDR1 is LNHDA and CDR2 is SQIVND in the germline V gene (reference sequence). The CDR3 is 15 amino acids. Germline trimming cut 3 bases from V and 7 bases from J; bases unmatched to any gene: 9. CDR3 residues: CASSIFRGRDQPQHF. CDR3 nucleotide sequence: TGTGCCAGTAGTATTTTCAGGGGGAGGGACCAGCCCCAGCATTTT.

The chain links TRBV28 to TRBJ1-2; 7 nucleotides match TRBD1. Trimming took 7 bases from V and 0 from J; bases not matched to a gene: 8. In germline, CDR1 is MDHEN, CDR2 SYDVKM. The CDR3 is 15 amino acids. The CDR3 coding sequence is TGTGCCAGCATGCCCGGGACAGCCTCTAACTATGGCTACACCTTC. This encodes CASMPGTASNYGYTF.